The present T cell receptor beta chain was sequenced within a study of T-cell memory formation after mild COVID-19. Broader study findings: Later expanders leaned CD4+, whereas day 15 to 85 contracting clones were balanced CD4/CD8. Mainly CM and EM harbored the contracting CD4+ clones; mainly EMRA harbored the CD8+ ones.

With regard to this clonotype: Antigen unknown.

V was cut by 0 bases and J by 8 bases, with 11 bases left in between. The CDR3 runs 13 residues. Germline loops: CDR1 SGHRS, CDR2 YFSETQ. Each CDR3 protein gets one entry after TCRdb re-called the 5' RACE reads with MiXCR. This table holds around 300,000 distinct CDR3 sequences, roughly an eighth found once. The sequenced material came from PBMCs or a T cell subset sorted from them (not recorded which). The clonotype was recovered from a man aged 18-30 years who had mild COVID-19 (a few samples of this study predate the infection). Cell type and time point are not known. The chain couples TRBV5-1 to TRBJ1-1; D not certain. The CDR3 region is CASSLVGDREAFF. The CDR3, as DNA: TGCGCCAGCAGCTTGGTTGGGGATAGGGAAGCTTTCTTT.